This is a list of T cell receptor beta chains from one sample in a study of graft-versus-host responses after intestinal transplantation. Only in-frame clones appear in the TCRdb table, and some are missing; sequencing was by immunoSEQ multiplex PCR. The sample records approximately 2,100 clones, 65% to 90% being singletons. The sequencing used ileum tissue, collected around 52 days after intestinal transplant. The source of these receptors is a human patient who received an intestinal transplant, so some T cells may come from the graft donor. The conserved cysteine and the conserved F or W are not part of the CDR3 here.

V gene	J gene	CDR3 protein
TRBV18	TRBJ2-7	ASSPPVDDEQY
TRBV19	TRBJ2-6	ASSFFISGANVLT
TRBV7-9	TRBJ1-1	ASSESGSTGPEAF
TRBV7-8	TRBJ2-5	ASSFLQGEAKETQY
TRBV20-1	TRBJ2-1	SAPRGVWEF